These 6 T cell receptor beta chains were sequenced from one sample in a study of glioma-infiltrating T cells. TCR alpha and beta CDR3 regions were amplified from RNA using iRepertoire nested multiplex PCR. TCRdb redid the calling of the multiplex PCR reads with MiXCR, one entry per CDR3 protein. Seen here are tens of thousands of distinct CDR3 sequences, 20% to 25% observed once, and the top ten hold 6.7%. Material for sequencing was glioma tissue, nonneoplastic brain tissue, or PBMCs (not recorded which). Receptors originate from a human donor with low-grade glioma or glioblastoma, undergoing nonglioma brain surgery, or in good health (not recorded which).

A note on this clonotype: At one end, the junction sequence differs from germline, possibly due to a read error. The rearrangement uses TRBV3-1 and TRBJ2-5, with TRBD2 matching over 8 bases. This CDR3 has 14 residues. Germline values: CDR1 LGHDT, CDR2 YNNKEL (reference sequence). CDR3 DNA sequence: TGTGCCAGCAGCCAGGATGCGGGAGGAGAGACCAAGTACTTC. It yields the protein CASSQDAGGETKYF.

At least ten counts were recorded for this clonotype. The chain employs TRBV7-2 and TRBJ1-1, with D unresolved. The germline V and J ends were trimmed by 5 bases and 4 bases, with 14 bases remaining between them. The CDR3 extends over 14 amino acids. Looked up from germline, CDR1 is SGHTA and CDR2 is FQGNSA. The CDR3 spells CASSPRKVGTEAFF. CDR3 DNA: TGTGCCAGCAGCCCCAGGAAGGTTGGCACTGAAGCTTTCTTT.

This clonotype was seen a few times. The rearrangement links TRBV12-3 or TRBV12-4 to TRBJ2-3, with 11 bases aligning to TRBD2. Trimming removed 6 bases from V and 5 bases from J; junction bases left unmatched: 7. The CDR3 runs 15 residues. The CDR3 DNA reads TGTGCCAGCAGGGCGCTAGCGGGGGGCAAAGATACGCAGTATTTT. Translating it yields CASRALAGGKDTQYF.

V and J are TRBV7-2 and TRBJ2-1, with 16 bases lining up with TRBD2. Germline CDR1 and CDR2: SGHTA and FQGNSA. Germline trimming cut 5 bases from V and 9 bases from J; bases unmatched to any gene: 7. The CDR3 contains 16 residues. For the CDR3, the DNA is TGTGCCAGCAGCAAGACCGGGACTAGCGGGGGGGCTGAGCAGTTCTTC. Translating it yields CASSKTGTSGGAEQFF.

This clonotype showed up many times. CDR3 sequence (DNA): TGTGCCAGCTCACCTTCCCCAACTAATGAAAAACTGTTTTTT. This translates into CASSPSPTNEKLFF. The rearrangement links TRBV18 to TRBJ1-4; D is unclear. The germline V gene has CDR1 KGHSH and CDR2 LQKENI. The CDR3 is made up of 14 amino acids. Trimming cost V 3 bases and J 0 bases, with 5 bases left between them.

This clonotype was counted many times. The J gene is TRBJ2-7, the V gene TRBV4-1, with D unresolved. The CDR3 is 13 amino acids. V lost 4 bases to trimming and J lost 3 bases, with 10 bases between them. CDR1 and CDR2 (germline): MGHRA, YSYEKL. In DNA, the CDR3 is TGCGCCAGCAGCCTGAGCGAGTTCTACGAGCAGTACTTC. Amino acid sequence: CASSLSEFYEQYF.